A selection of T cell receptor beta chains follows, all from one sample in a study of cytomegalovirus exposure and HLA in healthy donors. The table came from immunoSEQ multiplex PCR; TCRdb's copy has only in-frame clones and leaves some out. This sample yields fewer than 150,000 clones, of which over 70% are seen a single time; approximately 6.3% belongs to the top ten. Sequencing was carried out using PBMCs. These receptors all come from a man aged 35 to 55 in good health and CMV-seropositive. The CDR3 runs from the conserved cysteine through the conserved F or W. The order of the fields is V gene, D gene, clone size, J gene, CDR3 protein, CDR3 DNA. A D gene is named only where the DNA matches it firmly. Clone size appears in some rows only: once, few, many, or a class for an expanded clone.

V gene: TRBV19
D gene: -
clone size: many
J gene: TRBJ1-3
CDR3 protein: CASSRTGSPGNTIYF
CDR3 DNA: TGTGCCAGTAGCCGAACAGGGTCCCCTGGAAACACCATATATTTT

V gene: TRBV4-1
D gene: TRBD1
clone size: -
J gene: TRBJ2-7
CDR3 protein: CASSQGLPGQGTREQYF
CDR3 DNA: TGCGCCAGCAGCCAGGGGCTTCCGGGACAGGGGACTCGTGAGCAGTACTTC

V gene: TRBV11-3
D gene: TRBD1
clone size: -
J gene: TRBJ1-1
CDR3 protein: CASSLAGTGSTEAFF
CDR3 DNA: TGTGCCAGCAGCTTAGCCGGGACAGGGAGTACTGAAGCTTTCTTT

V gene: TRBV27
D gene: -
clone size: -
J gene: TRBJ1-2
CDR3 protein: CASSRVGYGYTF
CDR3 DNA: TGTGCCAGCTCGCGGGTGGGCTATGGCTACACCTTC

V gene: TRBV7-9
D gene: -
clone size: few
J gene: TRBJ2-3
CDR3 protein: CASSYGDSGIGWTQYF
CDR3 DNA: TGTGCCAGCAGCTATGGTGATAGCGGCATCGGATGGACGCAGTATTTT

V gene: TRBV11-2
D gene: TRBD2
clone size: -
J gene: TRBJ2-1
CDR3 protein: CASSSSSGRIYNEQFF
CDR3 DNA: TGTGCCAGCAGCTCCTCAAGCGGGAGGATCTACAATGAGCAGTTCTTC

V gene: TRBV7-9
D gene: -
clone size: -
J gene: TRBJ1-1
CDR3 protein: CASSFNAVAGQMNTEAFF
CDR3 DNA: TGTGCCAGCAGCTTTAACGCGGTGGCCGGACAGATGAACACTGAAGCTTTCTTT

V gene: TRBV30
D gene: -
clone size: once
J gene: TRBJ2-5
CDR3 protein: CAWAIPGQGGETQYF
CDR3 DNA: TGTGCCTGGGCGATCCCCGGGCAGGGGGGAGAGACCCAGTACTTC

V gene: TRBV7-2
D gene: TRBD1
clone size: once
J gene: TRBJ2-3
CDR3 protein: CASSPLAGGATDTQYF
CDR3 DNA: TGTGCCAGCAGCCCATTGGCAGGGGGTGCGACAGATACGCAGTATTTT

V gene: TRBV19
D gene: -
clone size: -
J gene: TRBJ2-7
CDR3 protein: CASSIDREGQQYF
CDR3 DNA: TGTGCCAGTAGTATAGATCGGGAAGGGCAGCAGTACTTC

V gene: TRBV7-7
D gene: -
clone size: -
J gene: TRBJ2-7
CDR3 protein: CASSLSLATSTREQYF
CDR3 DNA: TGTGCTAGCAGCCTATCTCTCGCGACATCTACTCGCGAGCAGTACTTC

V gene: TRBV5-6
D gene: -
clone size: -
J gene: TRBJ2-7
CDR3 protein: CASSFVGGGSYEQYF
CDR3 DNA: TGTGCCAGCAGCTTTGTCGGCGGAGGATCCTACGAGCAGTACTTC

V gene: TRBV19
D gene: TRBD1
clone size: -
J gene: TRBJ2-1
CDR3 protein: CASWDRGANEQFF
CDR3 DNA: TGTGCCAGTTGGGACAGGGGGGCCAATGAGCAGTTCTTC

V gene: TRBV30
D gene: -
clone size: -
J gene: TRBJ1-2
CDR3 protein: CAWSGRANYGYTF
CDR3 DNA: TGTGCCTGGAGTGGACGGGCTAACTATGGCTACACCTTC

V gene: TRBV18
D gene: -
clone size: -
J gene: TRBJ1-3
CDR3 protein: CASSPKGLPGNTIYF
CDR3 DNA: TGTGCCAGCTCACCGAAGGGACTTCCTGGAAACACCATATATTTT

V gene: TRBV29-1
D gene: TRBD1
clone size: -
J gene: TRBJ1-2
CDR3 protein: CSVEFRDSLRGYTF
CDR3 DNA: TGCAGCGTTGAGTTTAGGGACAGTCTGCGGGGCTACACCTTC

V gene: TRBV11-2
D gene: -
clone size: -
J gene: TRBJ1-1
CDR3 protein: CASRKTPEVMNTEAFF
CDR3 DNA: TGTGCCAGCAGAAAAACCCCCGAGGTCATGAACACTGAAGCTTTCTTT

V gene: TRBV7-2
D gene: -
clone size: -
J gene: TRBJ1-6
CDR3 protein: CATSTGRAWNSPLHF
CDR3 DNA: TGTGCCACTTCAACAGGGAGGGCCTGGAATTCACCCCTCCACTTT

V gene: TRBV2
D gene: TRBD1
clone size: -
J gene: TRBJ2-7
CDR3 protein: CASSQQGEYF
CDR3 DNA: TGTGCCAGCAGCCAACAGGGGGAGTACTTC

V gene: TRBV6-1
D gene: -
clone size: -
J gene: TRBJ1-1
CDR3 protein: CASSEALPGGEAFF
CDR3 DNA: TGTGCCAGCAGTGAAGCGCTCCCGGGTGGGGAAGCTTTCTTT

V gene: TRBV6-6
D gene: -
clone size: -
J gene: TRBJ2-5
CDR3 protein: CASSYPRTADKRPQYF
CDR3 DNA: TGTGCCAGCAGTTACCCCAGGACAGCCGACAAGAGACCCCAGTACTTC

V gene: TRBV27
D gene: -
clone size: -
J gene: TRBJ2-7
CDR3 protein: CASSRAQGPSRAYEQYF
CDR3 DNA: TGTGCCAGCAGTCGGGCACAGGGCCCAAGCAGAGCCTACGAGCAGTACTTC

V gene: TRBV19
D gene: -
clone size: once
J gene: TRBJ1-2
CDR3 protein: CASSKTDNLYGYTF
CDR3 DNA: TGTGCCAGTAGTAAAACCGACAACCTCTATGGCTACACCTTC

V gene: TRBV29-1
D gene: -
clone size: few
J gene: TRBJ2-1
CDR3 protein: CSATWTYNEQFF
CDR3 DNA: TGCAGCGCCACCTGGACATACAATGAGCAGTTCTTC

V gene: TRBV18
D gene: -
clone size: -
J gene: TRBJ2-7
CDR3 protein: CASSQHKGGAEQYF
CDR3 DNA: TGTGCCAGCTCTCAACACAAAGGGGGGGCCGAGCAGTACTTC

V gene: TRBV10-3
D gene: -
clone size: -
J gene: TRBJ1-1
CDR3 protein: CAISDEGGRTEAFF
CDR3 DNA: TGTGCCATCAGTGACGAGGGCGGGAGAACTGAAGCTTTCTTT

V gene: TRBV5-4
D gene: TRBD2
clone size: -
J gene: TRBJ2-7
CDR3 protein: CASSFSGRALHEQYF
CDR3 DNA: TGTGCCAGCAGCTTTAGCGGGAGGGCCCTCCACGAGCAGTACTTC

V gene: TRBV5-1
D gene: -
clone size: -
J gene: TRBJ1-1
CDR3 protein: CASSRLGATEAFF
CDR3 DNA: TGCGCCAGCAGCCGTCTAGGGGCCACTGAAGCTTTCTTT

V gene: TRBV19
D gene: TRBD2
clone size: once
J gene: TRBJ2-7
CDR3 protein: CASSGRAYEQYF
CDR3 DNA: TGTGCCAGTAGTGGGAGGGCCTACGAGCAGTACTTC

V gene: TRBV9
D gene: -
clone size: once
J gene: TRBJ2-3
CDR3 protein: CASSARGHDTDTQYF
CDR3 DNA: TGTGCCAGCAGCGCCCGGGGACACGACACAGATACGCAGTATTTT

V gene: TRBV5-4
D gene: TRBD2
clone size: -
J gene: TRBJ2-7
CDR3 protein: CASSSRLAGAYEQYF
CDR3 DNA: TGTGCCAGCAGCTCACGATTAGCGGGGGCCTACGAGCAGTACTTC

V gene: TRBV4-2
D gene: -
clone size: -
J gene: TRBJ2-1
CDR3 protein: CASSQPLGLANEQFF
CDR3 DNA: TGTGCCAGCAGCCAACCCTTGGGACTCGCCAATGAGCAGTTCTTC

V gene: TRBV30
D gene: -
clone size: few
J gene: TRBJ2-7
CDR3 protein: CAWSPEQLIPYEQYF
CDR3 DNA: TGTGCCTGGAGTCCCGAACAGCTTATCCCCTACGAGCAGTACTTC

V gene: TRBV2
D gene: TRBD2
clone size: -
J gene: TRBJ2-5
CDR3 protein: CASSASGQETQYF
CDR3 DNA: TGTGCCAGCAGTGCTAGCGGGCAAGAGACCCAGTACTTC

V gene: TRBV7-9
D gene: -
clone size: few
J gene: TRBJ1-2
CDR3 protein: CASSLGAGNWGYTF
CDR3 DNA: TGTGCCAGCAGCTTAGGTGCGGGAAATTGGGGCTACACCTTC

V gene: TRBV5-1
D gene: TRBD2
clone size: once
J gene: TRBJ2-7
CDR3 protein: CASSPGLAGAEQYF
CDR3 DNA: TGCGCCAGCAGCCCGGGACTAGCGGGTGCCGAGCAGTACTTC

V gene: TRBV5-6
D gene: TRBD1
clone size: -
J gene: TRBJ1-4
CDR3 protein: CASSFTGASEKLFF
CDR3 DNA: TGTGCCAGCAGTTTCACAGGGGCAAGTGAAAAACTGTTTTTT

V gene: TRBV30
D gene: TRBD1
clone size: -
J gene: TRBJ1-1
CDR3 protein: CAWSVGAGGGTEAFF
CDR3 DNA: TGTGCCTGGAGTGTAGGAGCAGGGGGCGGGACTGAAGCTTTCTTT

V gene: TRBV21-1
D gene: -
clone size: -
J gene: TRBJ2-7
CDR3 protein: CASSIRGVGGNEQYF
CDR3 DNA: TGTGCCAGCAGCATTCGAGGGGTAGGGGGTAACGAGCAGTACTTC

V gene: TRBV19
D gene: -
clone size: few
J gene: TRBJ1-5
CDR3 protein: CASARVGVSNQPQHF
CDR3 DNA: TGTGCCAGTGCCAGGGTAGGAGTTAGCAATCAGCCCCAGCATTTT

V gene: TRBV27
D gene: -
clone size: once
J gene: TRBJ2-5
CDR3 protein: CASSLSNEGVEETQYF
CDR3 DNA: TGTGCCAGCAGTTTATCGAACGAGGGGGTGGAAGAGACCCAGTACTTC